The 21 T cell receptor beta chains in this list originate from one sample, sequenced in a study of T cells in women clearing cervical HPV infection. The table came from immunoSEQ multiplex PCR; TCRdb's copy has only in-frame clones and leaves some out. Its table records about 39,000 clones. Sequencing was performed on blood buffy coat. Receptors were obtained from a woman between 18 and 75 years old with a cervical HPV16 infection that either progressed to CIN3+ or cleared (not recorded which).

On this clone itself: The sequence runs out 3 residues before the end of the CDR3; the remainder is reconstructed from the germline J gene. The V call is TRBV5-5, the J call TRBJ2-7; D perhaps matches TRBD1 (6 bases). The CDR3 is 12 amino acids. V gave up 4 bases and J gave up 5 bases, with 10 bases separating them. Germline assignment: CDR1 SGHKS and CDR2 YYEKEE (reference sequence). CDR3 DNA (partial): TGTGCCAGCAGCCAAACAGGGAACGAG. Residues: CASSQTGNE. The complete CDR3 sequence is CASSQTGNEQYF.

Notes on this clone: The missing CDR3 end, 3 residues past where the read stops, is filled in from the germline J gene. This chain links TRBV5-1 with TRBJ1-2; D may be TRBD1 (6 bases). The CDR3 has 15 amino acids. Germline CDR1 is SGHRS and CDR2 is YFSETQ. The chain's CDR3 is CASSLATGGAGGYTF. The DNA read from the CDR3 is TGCGCCAGCAGCTTGGCCACGGGGGGGGCCGGGGGC.

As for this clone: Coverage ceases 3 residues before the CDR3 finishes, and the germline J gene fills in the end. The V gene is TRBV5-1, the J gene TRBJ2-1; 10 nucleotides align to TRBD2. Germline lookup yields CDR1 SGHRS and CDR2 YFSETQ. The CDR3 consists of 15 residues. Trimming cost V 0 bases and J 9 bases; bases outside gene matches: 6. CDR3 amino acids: CASSLASGGAGEQFF. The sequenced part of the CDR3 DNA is TGCGCCAGCAGCTTGGCCAGCGGGGGGGCTGGTGAG.

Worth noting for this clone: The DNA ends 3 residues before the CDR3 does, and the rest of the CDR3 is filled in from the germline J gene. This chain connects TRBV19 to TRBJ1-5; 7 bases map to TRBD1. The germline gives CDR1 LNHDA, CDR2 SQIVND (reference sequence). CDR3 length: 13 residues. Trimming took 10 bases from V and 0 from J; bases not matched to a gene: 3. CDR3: CATRGISNQPQHF. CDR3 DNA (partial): TGTGCCACCAGGGGGATTAGCAATCAGCCC.

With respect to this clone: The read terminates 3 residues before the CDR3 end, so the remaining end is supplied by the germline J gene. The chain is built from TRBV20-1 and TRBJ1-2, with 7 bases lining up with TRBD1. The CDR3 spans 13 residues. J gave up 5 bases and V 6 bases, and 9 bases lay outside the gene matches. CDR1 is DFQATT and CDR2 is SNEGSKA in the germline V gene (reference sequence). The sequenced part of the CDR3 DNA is TGCAGTGCGCCCGACAGGGTTGGGTATGGC. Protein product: CSAPDRVGYG. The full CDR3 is CSAPDRVGYGYTF.

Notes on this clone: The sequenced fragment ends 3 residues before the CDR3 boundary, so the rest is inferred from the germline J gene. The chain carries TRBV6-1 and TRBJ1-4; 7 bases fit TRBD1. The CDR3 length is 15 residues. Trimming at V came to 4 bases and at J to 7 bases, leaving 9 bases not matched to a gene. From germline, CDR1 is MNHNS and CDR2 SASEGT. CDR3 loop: CASSASQGSGEKLFF. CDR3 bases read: TGTGCCAGCAGTGCCTCACAGGGGTCGGGTGAAAAA.

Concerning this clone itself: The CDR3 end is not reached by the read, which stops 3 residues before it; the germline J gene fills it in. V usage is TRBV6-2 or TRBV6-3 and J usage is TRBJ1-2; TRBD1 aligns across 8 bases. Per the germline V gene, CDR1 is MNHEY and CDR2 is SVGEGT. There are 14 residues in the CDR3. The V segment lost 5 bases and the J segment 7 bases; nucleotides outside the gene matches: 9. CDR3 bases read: TGTGCCAGCAGTACTACAGGGGGAGTTCGTGGC. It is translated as CASSTTGGVRG. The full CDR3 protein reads CASSTTGGVRGYTF.

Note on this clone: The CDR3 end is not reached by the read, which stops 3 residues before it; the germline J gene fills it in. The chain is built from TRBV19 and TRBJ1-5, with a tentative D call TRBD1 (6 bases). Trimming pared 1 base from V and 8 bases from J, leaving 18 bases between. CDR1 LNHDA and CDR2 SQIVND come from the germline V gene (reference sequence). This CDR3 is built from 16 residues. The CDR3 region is CASSIGGKGGPEPQHF. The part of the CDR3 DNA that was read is TGTGCCAGTAGTATAGGGGGTAAGGGGGGGCCCGAGCCC.

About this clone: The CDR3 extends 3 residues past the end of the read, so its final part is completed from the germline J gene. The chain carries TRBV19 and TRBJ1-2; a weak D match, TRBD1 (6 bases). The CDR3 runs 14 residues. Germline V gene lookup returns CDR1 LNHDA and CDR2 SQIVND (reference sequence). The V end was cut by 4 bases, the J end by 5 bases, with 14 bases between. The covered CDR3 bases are TGTGCCAGTAGTAGGTCACAGGGAAAGTATGGC. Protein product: CASSRSQGKYG. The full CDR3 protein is CASSRSQGKYGYTF.

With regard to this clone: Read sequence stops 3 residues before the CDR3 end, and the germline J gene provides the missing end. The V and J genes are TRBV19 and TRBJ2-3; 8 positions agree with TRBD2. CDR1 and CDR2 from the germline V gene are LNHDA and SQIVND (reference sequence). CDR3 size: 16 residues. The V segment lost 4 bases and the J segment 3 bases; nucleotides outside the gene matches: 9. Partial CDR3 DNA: TGTGCCAGTAGTAGCCCGAGCGGGGGCCTTACAGATACG. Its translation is CASSSPSGGLTDT. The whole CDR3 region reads CASSSPSGGLTDTQYF.

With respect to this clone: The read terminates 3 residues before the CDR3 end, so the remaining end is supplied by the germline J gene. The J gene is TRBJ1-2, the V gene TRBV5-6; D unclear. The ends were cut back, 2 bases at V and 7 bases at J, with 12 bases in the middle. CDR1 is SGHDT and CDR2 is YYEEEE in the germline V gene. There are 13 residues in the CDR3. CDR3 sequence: CASSLGTEGGYTF. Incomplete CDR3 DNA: TGTGCCAGCAGCTTAGGTACAGAGGGTGGC.

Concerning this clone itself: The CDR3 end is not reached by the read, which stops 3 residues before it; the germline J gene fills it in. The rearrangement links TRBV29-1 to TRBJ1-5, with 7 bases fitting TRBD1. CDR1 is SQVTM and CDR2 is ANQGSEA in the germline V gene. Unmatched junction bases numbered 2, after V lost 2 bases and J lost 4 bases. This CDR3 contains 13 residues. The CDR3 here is CSVEQGGNQPQHF. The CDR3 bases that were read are TGCAGCGTTGAACAGGGGGGAAATCAGCCC.

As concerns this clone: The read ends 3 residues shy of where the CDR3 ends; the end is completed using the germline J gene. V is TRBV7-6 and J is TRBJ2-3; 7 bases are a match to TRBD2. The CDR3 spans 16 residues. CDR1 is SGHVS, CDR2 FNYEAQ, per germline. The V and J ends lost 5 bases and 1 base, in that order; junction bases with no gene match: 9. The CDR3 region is CASSPGSLAGTDTQYF. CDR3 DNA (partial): TGTGCCAGCAGCCCCGGAAGCCTAGCGGGCACAGATACG.

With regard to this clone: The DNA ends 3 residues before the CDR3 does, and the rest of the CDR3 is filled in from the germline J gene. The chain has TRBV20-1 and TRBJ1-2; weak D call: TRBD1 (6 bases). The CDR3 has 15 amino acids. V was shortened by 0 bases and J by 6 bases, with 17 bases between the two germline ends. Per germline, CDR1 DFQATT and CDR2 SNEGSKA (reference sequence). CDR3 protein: CSARDLLAGENGYTF. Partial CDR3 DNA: TGCAGTGCTAGAGATTTACTCGCAGGGGAGAATGGC.

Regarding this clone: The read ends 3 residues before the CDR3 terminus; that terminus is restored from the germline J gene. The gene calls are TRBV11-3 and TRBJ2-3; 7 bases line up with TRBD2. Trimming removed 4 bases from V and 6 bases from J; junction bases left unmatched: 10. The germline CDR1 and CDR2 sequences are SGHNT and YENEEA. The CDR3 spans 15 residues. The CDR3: CASSSRQPRGDTQYF. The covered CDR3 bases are TGTGCCAGCAGCTCCCGACAGCCGCGGGGGGATACG.

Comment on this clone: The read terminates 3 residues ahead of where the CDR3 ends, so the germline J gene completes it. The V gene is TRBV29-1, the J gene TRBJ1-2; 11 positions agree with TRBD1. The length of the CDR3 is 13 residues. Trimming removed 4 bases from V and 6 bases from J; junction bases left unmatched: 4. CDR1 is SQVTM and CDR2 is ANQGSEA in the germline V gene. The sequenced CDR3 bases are TGCAGCGTTGGGGACAGGGGGTTTAATGGC. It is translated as CSVGDRGFNG. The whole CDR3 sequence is CSVGDRGFNGYTF.

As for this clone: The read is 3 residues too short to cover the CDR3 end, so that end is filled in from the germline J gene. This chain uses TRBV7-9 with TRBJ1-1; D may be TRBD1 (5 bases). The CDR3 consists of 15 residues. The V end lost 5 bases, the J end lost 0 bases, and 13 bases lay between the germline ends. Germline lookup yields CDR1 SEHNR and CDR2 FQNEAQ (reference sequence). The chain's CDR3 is CASSEGGGMNTEAFF. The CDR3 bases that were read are TGTGCCAGCAGCGAAGGCGGGGGGATGAACACTGAA.

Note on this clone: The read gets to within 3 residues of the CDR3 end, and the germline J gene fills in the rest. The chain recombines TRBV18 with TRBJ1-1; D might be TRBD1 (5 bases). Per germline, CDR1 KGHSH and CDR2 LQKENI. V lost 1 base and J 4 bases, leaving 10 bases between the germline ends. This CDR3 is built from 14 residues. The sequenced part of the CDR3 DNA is TGTGCCAGCTCACCACTGGGGCTCGGCACTGAA. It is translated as CASSPLGLGTE. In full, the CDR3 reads CASSPLGLGTEAFF.

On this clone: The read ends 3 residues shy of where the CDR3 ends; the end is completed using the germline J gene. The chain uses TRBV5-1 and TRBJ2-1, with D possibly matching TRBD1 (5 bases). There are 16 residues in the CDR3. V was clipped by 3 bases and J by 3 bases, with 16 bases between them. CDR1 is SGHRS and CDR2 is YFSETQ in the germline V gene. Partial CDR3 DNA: TGCGCCAGCAGCTCTGGACGTACAGGTAACTACAATGAG. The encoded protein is CASSSGRTGNYNE. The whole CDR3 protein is CASSSGRTGNYNEQFF. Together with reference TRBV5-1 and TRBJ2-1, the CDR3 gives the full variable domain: KAGVTQTPRYLIKTRGQQVTLSCSPISGHRSVSWYQQTPGQGLQFLFEYFSETQRNKGNFPGRFSGRQFSNSRSEMNVSTLELGDSALYLCASSSGRTGNYNEQFFGPGTRLTVL.

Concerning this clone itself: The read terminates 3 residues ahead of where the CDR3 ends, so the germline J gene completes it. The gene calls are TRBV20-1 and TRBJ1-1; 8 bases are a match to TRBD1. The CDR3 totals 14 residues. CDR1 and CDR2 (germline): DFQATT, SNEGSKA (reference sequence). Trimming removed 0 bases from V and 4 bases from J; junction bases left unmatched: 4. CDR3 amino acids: CSARDTGGATEAFF. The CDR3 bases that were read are TGCAGTGCTAGAGATACAGGGGGGGCCACTGAA.

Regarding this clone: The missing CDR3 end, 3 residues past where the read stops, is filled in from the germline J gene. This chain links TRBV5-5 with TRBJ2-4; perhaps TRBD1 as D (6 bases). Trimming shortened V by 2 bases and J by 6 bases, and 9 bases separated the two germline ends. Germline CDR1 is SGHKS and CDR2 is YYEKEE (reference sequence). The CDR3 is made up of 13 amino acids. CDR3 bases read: TGTGCCAGCAGCTTAGGACAGTCAAACATT. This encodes CASSLGQSNI. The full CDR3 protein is CASSLGQSNIQYF.